The 23 T cell receptor beta chains below come from one sample, sequenced in a study of T cells after yellow fever vaccination. TCRdb reprocessed the 5' RACE reads via MiXCR and lists one record per CDR3 protein. The sample includes hundreds of thousands of distinct CDR3 sequences, about 17% of them seen just once. The source material was PBMCs, sampled before the yellow fever booster vaccination. The receptor set was obtained from a man in his late teens or twenties who received the YFV17D yellow fever vaccine.

The table lists this clonotype with many counts. The V gene is TRBV23-1, the J gene TRBJ1-4; no clear D gene. TRBV23-1 qualifies as an ORF whose function is uncertain. The CDR3 totals 9 residues. V was pared by 5 bases and J by 8 bases, with 0 bases between. The CDR3 DNA reads TGCGCCAGCAGTGAAAAACTGTTTTTT. Amino acids: CASSEKLFF.

The sample holds one count of this clonotype. J is TRBJ1-4 and V is TRBV5-1, with D unresolved. The CDR3 runs to 16 residues. Germline values: CDR1 SGHRS, CDR2 YFSETQ. V shed 0 bases and J shed 5 bases, with 14 bases lying between them. This CDR3 reads CASSLAVRAENEKLFF. In DNA, the CDR3 is TGCGCCAGCAGCTTGGCTGTCAGAGCGGAGAATGAAAAACTGTTTTTT.

This clonotype was found a few times. The chain carries TRBV7-2 and TRBJ1-1; D is perhaps TRBD1 (6 bases). CDR3 length equals 13 residues. Germline V gives CDR1 SGHTA, CDR2 FQGNSA. V lost 4 bases and J lost 12, with 18 bases in between. The CDR3 region is CASSSTGSPRTFF. CDR3 nucleotides: TGTGCCAGCAGCTCGACAGGATCCCCACGGACTTTCTTT.

This clonotype came up a few times. The DNA of the CDR3 is TGCGCCAGCAGCCCTGATTTCCACGAGCAGTACGTC. Protein product: CASSPDFHEQYV. The rearrangement joins TRBV5-1 to TRBJ2-7; D ambiguous. Germline lookup yields CDR1 SGHRS and CDR2 YFSETQ. CDR3 length: 12 residues. The ends were cut back, 4 bases at V and 5 bases at J, with 10 bases in the middle.

Many counts were recorded for this clonotype. This CDR3 is CASSQDIGDYEQYF. CDR3 in DNA: TGCGCCAGCAGCCAAGATATCGGGGACTACGAGCAGTACTTC. The gene calls are TRBV4-3 and TRBJ2-7, with D perhaps TRBD2 (5 bases). Germline CDR1 and CDR2: LGHNA and YSLEER. The V end was cut by 0 bases, the J end by 3 bases, with 9 bases between. The length of the CDR3 is 14 residues.

This clonotype was seen a handful of times. The chain combines TRBV4-3 with TRBJ2-3; TRBD2 matches 7 bases. Germline V CDR1 and CDR2: LGHNA, YSLEER. With V trimmed by 0 bases and J by 5 bases, 14 bases remained unmatched. This CDR3 has 18 amino acids. The CDR3 loop reads CASSQDLGGTLRVDTQYF. The CDR3 DNA follows: TGCGCCAGCAGCCAAGATCTGGGGGGGACGTTGAGGGTAGATACGCAGTATTTT.

This clonotype was detected only once. The chain carries TRBV6-2 or TRBV6-3 and TRBJ2-1, with D perhaps TRBD1 (5 bases). Trimming took 4 bases from V and 2 from J, leaving 9 bases between them. The CDR3 extends over 14 amino acids. Germline assignment: CDR1 MNHEY and CDR2 SVGEGT. The chain's CDR3 is CASSLDSPYNEQFF. CDR3 in DNA: TGTGCCAGCAGTTTAGACAGCCCCTACAATGAGCAGTTCTTC.

The chain has TRBV5-1 and TRBJ2-7; 13 positions match TRBD2. This CDR3 is 21 amino acids long. Trimming at V came to 1 base and at J to 0 bases, leaving 16 bases not matched to a gene. CDR1 and CDR2 from the germline V gene are SGHRS and YFSETQ. The CDR3 sequence: CASSLRSSGLAGRESSYEQYF. The CDR3 DNA sequence: TGCGCCAGCAGCTTGAGATCTTCGGGACTAGCGGGGCGGGAGAGCTCCTACGAGCAGTACTTC.

The gene calls are TRBV28 and TRBJ2-2, with 8 positions matching TRBD2. The CDR3 covers 15 residues. J gave up 0 bases and V 7 bases, and 4 bases lay outside the gene matches. Germline V CDR1 and CDR2: MDHEN, SYDVKM. CDR3 in amino acids: CASTLGGANTGELFF. CDR3 coding DNA: TGTGCCAGCACCCTCGGGGGGGCGAACACCGGGGAGCTGTTTTTT.

This clonotype has only a few counts. The V gene is TRBV12-3 or TRBV12-4, the J gene TRBJ1-6, with a tentative D call TRBD1 (5 bases). The CDR3 has 15 amino acids. V was clipped by 5 bases and J by 10 bases, with 18 bases between them. The CDR3 coding sequence is TGTGCCAGCAGTCGACTTCCAGGGCAGGAGTCACCCCTCCACTTT. Encoded protein: CASSRLPGQESPLHF.

In its sample, this clonotype was seen a few times. The gene calls are TRBV6-6 and TRBJ1-3; possible D gene TRBD1, 6 bases. V lost 0 bases and J 0 bases, leaving 12 bases between the germline ends. Germline V gene sequence: CDR1 MNHNY, CDR2 SVGAGI (reference sequence). CDR3 length: 17 amino acids. The chain's CDR3 is CASSYSRDTNSGNTIYF. CDR3 DNA sequence: TGTGCCAGCAGTTACTCGAGGGACACCAACTCTGGAAACACCATATATTTT.

This clonotype was recorded at least ten times. The chain links TRBV18 to TRBJ1-2; no reliable D call. Germline V lookup: CDR1 KGHSH, CDR2 LQKENI. V lost 2 bases, J lost 2 bases, and 6 bases lay in between. The CDR3 totals 13 residues. As DNA, the CDR3 is TGTGCCAGCTCACCAGGGCCGAACTATGGCTACACCTTC. The encoded protein is CASSPGPNYGYTF.

The chain is built from TRBV6-5 and TRBJ1-2; 7 bases are shared with TRBD1. The V gene's germline CDR1 is MNHEY and CDR2 SVGAGI. Trimming at V came to 5 bases and at J to 1 base, leaving 10 bases not matched to a gene. This CDR3 is built from 16 residues. The CDR3 is CASSIDGTANNYGYTF. The CDR3 nucleotides read TGTGCCAGCAGTATCGACGGGACAGCAAATAACTATGGCTACACCTTC.

This clonotype was seen only a few times. The rearrangement joins TRBV11-2 to TRBJ1-2; D is possibly TRBD1 (5 bases). This CDR3 spans 13 amino acids. Germline-derived CDR1 and CDR2 are SGHAT and FQNNGV. V lost 10 bases and J 4 bases, leaving 16 bases between the germline ends. CDR3 sequence reads: CATPLGQGYGYTF. CDR3 DNA sequence: TGTGCCACTCCCCTTGGGCAGGGCTATGGCTACACCTTC.

This clonotype turned up a few times. CDR3 DNA sequence: TGCGCCAGCAGCCTGGCGCCAATGAACACTGAAGCTTTCTTT. It codes for CASSLAPMNTEAFF. The genes are TRBV5-1 and TRBJ1-1; D gene uncertain. The length of the CDR3 is 14 residues. Trimming removed 4 bases from V and 0 bases from J, with 10 bases in between. Per germline, CDR1 SGHRS and CDR2 YFSETQ. Supplemented by reference TRBV5-1 and TRBJ1-1, the full variable domain reads KAGVTQTPRYLIKTRGQQVTLSCSPISGHRSVSWYQQTPGQGLQFLFEYFSETQRNKGNFPGRFSGRQFSNSRSEMNVSTLELGDSALYLCASSLAPMNTEAFFGQGTRLTVV.

The chain employs TRBV3-1 and TRBJ2-5, with D maybe TRBD2 (5 bases). Trimming removed 11 bases at V and 5 bases at J, with 12 bases between. The CDR3 is 11 residues long. Germline loops: CDR1 LGHDT, CDR2 YNNKEL (reference sequence). CDR3 DNA: TGTGCCGCCCAGACTATGGAGACCCAGTACTTC. This codes for CAAQTMETQYF.

CDR3 bases: TGTGCCAGCAGCCAAAATCAGGGTGAGCAGTTCTTC. This gives the protein CASSQNQGEQFF. The gene calls are TRBV6-5 and TRBJ2-1, with D perhaps TRBD1 (5 bases). The CDR3 has 12 residues. Trimming stripped 6 bases from V and 9 bases from J, with 12 bases between. Germline V CDR1 and CDR2: MNHEY, SVGAGI.

This chain connects TRBV5-1 to TRBJ2-7, with unresolved D. The CDR3 sequence is 13 residues long. The V and J ends lost 4 bases and 6 bases respectively, with 14 bases between them. Per the germline V gene, CDR1 is SGHRS and CDR2 is YFSETQ. The CDR3 DNA is TGCGCCAGCAGCCCAGGACGAGATTTCGAGCAGTACTTC. Protein product: CASSPGRDFEQYF.

This clonotype was observed a handful of times. V is TRBV20-1 and J is TRBJ2-7; 7 nucleotides align to TRBD1. CDR3 length equals 13 residues. Germline trimming cut 5 bases from V and 0 bases from J; bases unmatched to any gene: 4. Germline values: CDR1 DFQATT, CDR2 SNEGSKA (reference sequence). The CDR3 reads CSAGTENSYEQYV. In DNA, the CDR3 is TGCAGTGCTGGGACAGAAAACTCCTACGAGCAGTACGTC.

This chain connects TRBV7-6 to TRBJ1-1, with 7 bases aligning to TRBD1. Germline assignment: CDR1 SGHVS and CDR2 FNYEAQ. The CDR3 length is 14 residues. The V segment lost 4 bases and the J segment 3 bases; nucleotides outside the gene matches: 5. In DNA form, the CDR3 reads TGTGCCAGCAGCTCAACACAGGGGTACACTGAAGCTTTCTTT. Translation gives CASSSTQGYTEAFF.

The genes are TRBV6-2 or TRBV6-3 and TRBJ1-1; D is unresolved. The germline V and J ends were trimmed by 2 bases and 8 bases, with 12 bases remaining between them. CDR1 and CDR2 from the germline V gene are MNHEY and SVGEGT. The CDR3 spans 13 residues. The CDR3 sequence: CASSYPLFPEAFF. The CDR3 DNA reads as TGTGCCAGCAGTTACCCCCTGTTTCCGGAAGCTTTCTTT.

This clonotype was detected once. V gene TRBV6-5 combines with J gene TRBJ2-1; the D gene could be TRBD1 or TRBD2 (5 bases each). Per the germline V gene, CDR1 is MNHEY and CDR2 is SVGAGI. This CDR3 comprises 15 residues. Trimming took 0 bases from V and 4 from J, leaving 10 bases between them. The CDR3: CASSYSGDGYNEQFF. The CDR3 DNA follows: TGTGCCAGCAGTTACTCTGGGGACGGATACAATGAGCAGTTCTTC.

The sample holds a few counts of this clonotype. The chain carries TRBV20-1 and TRBJ1-1, with a tentative D call TRBD1 (5 bases). CDR3 size: 11 residues. V lost 7 bases and J lost 4, with 10 bases in between. Germline V gives CDR1 DFQATT, CDR2 SNEGSKA (reference sequence). The CDR3, as DNA: TGCAGTGTACCCAGGGTCACTGAAGCTTTCTTT. Protein: CSVPRVTEAFF.